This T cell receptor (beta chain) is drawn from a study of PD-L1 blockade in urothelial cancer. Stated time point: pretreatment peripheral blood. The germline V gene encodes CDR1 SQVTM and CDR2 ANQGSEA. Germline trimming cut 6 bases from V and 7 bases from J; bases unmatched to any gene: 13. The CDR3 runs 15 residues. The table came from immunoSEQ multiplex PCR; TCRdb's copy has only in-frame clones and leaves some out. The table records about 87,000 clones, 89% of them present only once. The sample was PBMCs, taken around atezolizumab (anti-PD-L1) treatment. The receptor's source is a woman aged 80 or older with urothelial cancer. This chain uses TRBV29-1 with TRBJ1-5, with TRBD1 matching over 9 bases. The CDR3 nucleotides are TGCAGCGTCCCCCCAGGGACAGGGTATTCACAGCCCCAGCATTTT. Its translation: CSVPPGTGYSQPQHF.